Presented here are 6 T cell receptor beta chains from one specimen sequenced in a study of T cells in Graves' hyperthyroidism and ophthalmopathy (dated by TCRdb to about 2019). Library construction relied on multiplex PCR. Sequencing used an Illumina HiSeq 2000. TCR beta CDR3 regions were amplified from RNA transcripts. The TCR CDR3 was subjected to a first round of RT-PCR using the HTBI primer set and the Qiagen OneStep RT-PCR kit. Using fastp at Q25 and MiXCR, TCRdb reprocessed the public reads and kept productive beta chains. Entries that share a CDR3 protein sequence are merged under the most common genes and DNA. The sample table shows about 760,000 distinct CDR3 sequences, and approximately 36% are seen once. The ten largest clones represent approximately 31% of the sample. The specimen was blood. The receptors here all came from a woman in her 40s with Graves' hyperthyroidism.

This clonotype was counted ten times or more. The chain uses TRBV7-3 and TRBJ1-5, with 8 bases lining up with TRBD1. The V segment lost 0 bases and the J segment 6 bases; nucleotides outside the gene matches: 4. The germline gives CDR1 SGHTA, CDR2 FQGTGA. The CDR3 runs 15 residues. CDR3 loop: CASSLTGQGFQPQHF. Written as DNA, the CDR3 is TGTGCCAGCAGCTTAACTGGACAGGGATTTCAGCCCCAGCATTTT.

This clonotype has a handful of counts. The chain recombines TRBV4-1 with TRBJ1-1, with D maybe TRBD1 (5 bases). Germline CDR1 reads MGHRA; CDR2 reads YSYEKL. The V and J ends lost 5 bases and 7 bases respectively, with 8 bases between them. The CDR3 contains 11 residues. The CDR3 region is CASSSTVEAFF. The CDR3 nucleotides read TGCGCCAGCAGCTCGACAGTTGAAGCTTTCTTT.

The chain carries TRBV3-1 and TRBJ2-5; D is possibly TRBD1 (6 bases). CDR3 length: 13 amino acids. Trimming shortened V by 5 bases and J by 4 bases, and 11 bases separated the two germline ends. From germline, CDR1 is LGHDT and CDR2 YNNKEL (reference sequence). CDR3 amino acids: CASSARGSETQYF. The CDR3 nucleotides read TGTGCCAGCAGCGCAAGGGGGTCAGAGACCCAGTACTTC.

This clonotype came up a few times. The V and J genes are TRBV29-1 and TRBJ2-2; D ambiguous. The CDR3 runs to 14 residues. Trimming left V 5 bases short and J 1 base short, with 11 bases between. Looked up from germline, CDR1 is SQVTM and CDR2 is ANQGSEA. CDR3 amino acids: CSVLNPGNTGELFF. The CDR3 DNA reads TGCAGCGTTTTAAATCCAGGGAACACCGGGGAGCTGTTTTTT.

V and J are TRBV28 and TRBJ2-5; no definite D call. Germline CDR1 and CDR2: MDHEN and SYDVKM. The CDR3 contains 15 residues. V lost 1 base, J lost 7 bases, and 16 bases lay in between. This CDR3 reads CASSLFWHGVGTQYF. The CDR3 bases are TGTGCCAGCAGTTTATTTTGGCACGGCGTCGGGACCCAGTACTTC.

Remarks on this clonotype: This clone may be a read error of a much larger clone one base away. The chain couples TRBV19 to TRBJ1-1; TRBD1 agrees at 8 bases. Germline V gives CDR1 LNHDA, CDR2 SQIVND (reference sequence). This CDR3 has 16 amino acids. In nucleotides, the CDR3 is TGTGCCAGTAGTCCGCGGTCACAGGGGGACTACACTGAAGCTTCCTTT. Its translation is CASSPRSQGDYTEASF.